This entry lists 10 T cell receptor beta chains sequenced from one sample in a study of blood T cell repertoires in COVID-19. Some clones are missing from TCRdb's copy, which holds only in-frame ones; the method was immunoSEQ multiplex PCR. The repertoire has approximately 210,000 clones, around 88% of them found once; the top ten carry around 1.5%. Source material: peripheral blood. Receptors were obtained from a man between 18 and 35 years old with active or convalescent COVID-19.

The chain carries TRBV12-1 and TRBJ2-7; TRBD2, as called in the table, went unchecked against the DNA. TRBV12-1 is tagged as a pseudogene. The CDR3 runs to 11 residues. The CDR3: CASSLEYEQYF. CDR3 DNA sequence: TGTGCCAGCAGCCTAGAATACGAGCAGTACTTC.

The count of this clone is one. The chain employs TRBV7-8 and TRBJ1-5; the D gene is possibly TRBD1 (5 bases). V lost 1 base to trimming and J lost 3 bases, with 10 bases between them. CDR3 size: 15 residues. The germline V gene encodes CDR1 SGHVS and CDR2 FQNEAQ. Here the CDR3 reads CASSLGTSANQPQHF. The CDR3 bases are TGTGCCAGCAGCTTAGGGACATCGGCCAATCAGCCCCAGCATTTT.

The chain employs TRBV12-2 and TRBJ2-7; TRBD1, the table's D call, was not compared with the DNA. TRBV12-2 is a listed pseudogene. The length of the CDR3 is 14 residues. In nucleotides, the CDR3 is TGTGCAAGTCGCTATGGGACAGTAGCCTACGAGCAGTACTTC. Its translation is CASRYGTVAYEQYF.

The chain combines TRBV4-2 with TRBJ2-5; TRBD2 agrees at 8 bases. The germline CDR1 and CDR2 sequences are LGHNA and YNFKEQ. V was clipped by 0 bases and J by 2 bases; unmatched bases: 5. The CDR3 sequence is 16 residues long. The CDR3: CASSQEPAGGQETQYF. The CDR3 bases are TGTGCCAGCAGCCAAGAGCCTGCGGGGGGTCAAGAGACCCAGTACTTC.

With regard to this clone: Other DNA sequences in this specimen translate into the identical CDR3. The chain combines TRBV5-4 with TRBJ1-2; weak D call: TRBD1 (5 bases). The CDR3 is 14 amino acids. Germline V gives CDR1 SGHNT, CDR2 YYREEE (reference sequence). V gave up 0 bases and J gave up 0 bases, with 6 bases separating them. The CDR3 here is CASSLEGANYGYTF. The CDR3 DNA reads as TGTGCCAGCAGCTTGGAAGGGGCTAACTATGGCTACACCTTC.

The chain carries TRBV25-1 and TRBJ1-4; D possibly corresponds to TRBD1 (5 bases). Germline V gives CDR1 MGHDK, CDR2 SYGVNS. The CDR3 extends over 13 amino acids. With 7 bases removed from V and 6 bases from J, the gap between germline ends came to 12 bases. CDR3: CASTGHWYEKLFF. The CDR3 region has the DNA TGTGCCAGCACAGGGCATTGGTATGAAAAACTGTTTTTT.

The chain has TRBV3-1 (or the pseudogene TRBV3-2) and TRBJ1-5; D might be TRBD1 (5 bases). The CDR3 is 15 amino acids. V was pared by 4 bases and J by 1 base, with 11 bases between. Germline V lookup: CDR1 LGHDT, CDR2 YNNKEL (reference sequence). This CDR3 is CASSPTKGSNQPQHF. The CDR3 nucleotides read TGTGCCAGCAGCCCTACCAAGGGGAGCAATCAGCCCCAGCATTTT.

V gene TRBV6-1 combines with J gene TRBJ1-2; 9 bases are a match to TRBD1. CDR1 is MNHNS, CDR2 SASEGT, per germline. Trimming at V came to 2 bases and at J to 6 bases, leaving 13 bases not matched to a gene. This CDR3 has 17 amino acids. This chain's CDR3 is CASSEPKTGTGNNGYTF. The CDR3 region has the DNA TGTGCCAGCAGTGAACCAAAAACCGGGACAGGGAATAATGGCTACACCTTC.

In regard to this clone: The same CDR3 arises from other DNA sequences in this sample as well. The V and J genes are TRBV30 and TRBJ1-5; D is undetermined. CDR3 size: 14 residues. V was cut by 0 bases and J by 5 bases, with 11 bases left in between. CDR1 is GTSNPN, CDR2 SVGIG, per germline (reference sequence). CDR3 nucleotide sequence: TGTGCCTGGAGTGTACGGGGAGGAGATCAGCCCCAGCATTTT. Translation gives CAWSVRGGDQPQHF.

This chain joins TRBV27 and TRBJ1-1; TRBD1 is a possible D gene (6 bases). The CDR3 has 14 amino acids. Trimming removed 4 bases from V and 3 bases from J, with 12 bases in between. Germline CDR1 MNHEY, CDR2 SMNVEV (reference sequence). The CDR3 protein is CASSSQTGYTEAFF. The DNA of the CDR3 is TGTGCCAGCAGTTCCCAGACAGGATACACTGAAGCTTTCTTT.